The next 32 T cell receptor beta chains were all read from a single sample in a study of CD8 T cells in ankylosing spondylitis. One entry per CDR3 protein results from TCRdb running MiXCR on the 5' RACE reads. Of 350,000 or so distinct CDR3 sequences in the sample, approximately 14% are singletons; the top ten hold approximately 1.1%. The sample taken for sequencing was blood, either unsorted or a sorted T cell fraction (not recorded which). The receptors shown here come from a male donor with ankylosing spondylitis or in good health (not recorded which).

The chain has TRBV2 and TRBJ1-2; D might be TRBD1 (6 bases). Germline CDR1 reads SNHLY; CDR2 reads FYNNEI. The CDR3 runs 15 residues. Trimming pared 6 bases from V and 2 bases from J, leaving 16 bases between. The chain's CDR3 is CASRLEGGRNYGYTF. The CDR3 nucleotides read TGTGCCAGCAGACTGGAGGGGGGGCGGAACTATGGCTACACCTTC.

This clonotype has a handful of counts. This chain joins TRBV20-1 and TRBJ1-2, with D possibly matching TRBD1 (6 bases). The CDR3 consists of 14 residues. In germline, CDR1 is DFQATT, CDR2 SNEGSKA (reference sequence). Deletions cut 1 base from V and 0 bases from J, with 9 bases between. In DNA, the CDR3 is TGCAGTGCTAGAGGGTCAGGGGCTAACTATGGCTACACCTTC. Translated, it gives CSARGSGANYGYTF.

This clonotype appeared a few times. The rearrangement joins TRBV18 to TRBJ2-1, with D maybe TRBD1 (5 bases). CDR1 and CDR2 from the germline V gene are KGHSH and LQKENI. The CDR3 extends over 14 amino acids. V lost 4 bases and J lost 3, with 10 bases in between. CDR3 sequence: CASSLKDSYNEQFF. The DNA for the CDR3 is TGTGCCAGCTCACTGAAAGACAGCTACAATGAGCAGTTCTTC.

This clonotype was seen a handful of times. V and J are TRBV5-1 and TRBJ2-7; the D is unclear. The V end lost 4 bases, the J end lost 10 bases, and 12 bases lay between the germline ends. Germline CDR1 reads SGHRS; CDR2 reads YFSETQ. The CDR3 extends over 11 amino acids. The CDR3 here is CASSDGLFQYF. DNA of the CDR3: TGCGCCAGCAGCGACGGGCTCTTTCAGTACTTC.

Ten or more counts support this clonotype. The V call is TRBV7-9, the J call TRBJ1-1; 8 nucleotides align to TRBD1. The junction had 9 bases not matched to a gene; V was cut back by 5 bases and J by 4 bases. The CDR3 totals 15 residues. CDR1 SEHNR and CDR2 FQNEAQ come from the germline V gene (reference sequence). CDR3 nucleotides: TGTGCCAGCAGCCGAGGAGGACAGGGAGGCACTGAAGCTTTCTTT. Amino acids: CASSRGGQGGTEAFF.

The chain links TRBV20-1 to TRBJ1-6; TRBD1 is a possible D gene (5 bases). Germline CDR1 DFQATT, CDR2 SNEGSKA (reference sequence). V was pared by 0 bases and J by 8 bases, with 8 bases between. This CDR3 spans 13 amino acids. CDR3 nucleotides: TGCAGTGCTAGAGAGGCAGGGTATTCACCCCTCCACTTT. Its protein product is CSAREAGYSPLHF.

The V call is TRBV4-2, the J call TRBJ2-3; TRBD2 aligns across 13 bases. This CDR3 has 17 amino acids. Trimming at V came to 5 bases and at J to 3 bases, leaving 8 bases not matched to a gene. Germline V gene data show CDR1 as LGHNA and CDR2 as YNFKEQ. CDR3 bases: TGTGCCAGCAGCTCCCGACTAGCGGGAGGAGGGACAGATACGCAGTATTTT. Its translation: CASSSRLAGGGTDTQYF.

This clonotype was counted many times. The chain couples TRBV10-3 to TRBJ2-6; D ambiguous. The germline gives CDR1 ENHRY, CDR2 SYGVKD. The CDR3 contains 17 residues. With 4 bases removed from V and 0 bases from J, the gap between germline ends came to 13 bases. In DNA form, the CDR3 reads TGTGCCATCAGTGCCTCACAGATCGCCTCTGGGGCCAACGTCCTGACTTTC. This encodes CAISASQIASGANVLTF.

CDR3 amino acids: CSARAGTGRNQPQHF. CDR3 nucleotides: TGCAGTGCTAGAGCCGGGACAGGGCGGAATCAGCCCCAGCATTTT. The rearrangement joins TRBV20-1 to TRBJ1-5, with 9 bases aligning to TRBD1. Losses at the gene ends were 1 base for V and 4 bases for J; bases not matched to a gene: 5. The germline V gene has CDR1 DFQATT and CDR2 SNEGSKA (reference sequence). This CDR3 is built from 15 residues.

The chain joins TRBV5-1 to TRBJ2-7, with 8 bases aligning to TRBD1. This CDR3 has 15 amino acids. The germline V gene has CDR1 SGHRS and CDR2 YFSETQ. J lost 0 bases, V lost 5 bases, and 7 bases had no gene match. This CDR3 is CASRQDRALSYEQYF. The CDR3 nucleotides are TGCGCCAGCAGACAGGACAGGGCCCTCTCCTACGAGCAGTACTTC.

The chain recombines TRBV12-3 or TRBV12-4 with TRBJ2-1; TRBD1 aligns across 9 bases. This CDR3 region has 16 residues. The V segment lost 4 bases and the J segment 10 bases; nucleotides outside the gene matches: 14. The CDR3 region is CASSSKHRGPGQEQFF. The CDR3 nucleotides are TGTGCCAGCAGTTCGAAACACAGGGGGCCTGGTCAAGAGCAGTTCTTC.

The rearrangement uses TRBV2 and TRBJ1-5; D remains ambiguous. V gave up 5 bases and J gave up 3 bases, with 17 bases separating them. Germline V lookup: CDR1 SNHLY, CDR2 FYNNEI. The CDR3 is made up of 16 amino acids. In DNA, the CDR3 is TGTGCCAGCAGTAGCCTGTGGGATGTGACCAATCAGCCCCAGCATTTT. It yields the protein CASSSLWDVTNQPQHF.

The chain combines TRBV11-2 with TRBJ2-1, with 9 bases that match TRBD2. Losses at the gene ends were 0 bases for V and 6 bases for J; bases not matched to a gene: 12. There are 18 residues in the CDR3. CDR1 is SGHAT and CDR2 is FQNNGV in the germline V gene. CDR3 coding DNA: TGTGCCAGCAGCTTAGACGGGCGGGAGGGTGGAGGGCGCAATGAGCAGTTCTTC. Translating gives CASSLDGREGGGRNEQFF.

The gene calls are TRBV20-1 and TRBJ2-3, with 8 bases aligning to TRBD2. The CDR3 sequence is 13 residues long. Germline CDR1 DFQATT, CDR2 SNEGSKA (reference sequence). This CDR3 reads CSSGRGAEDTQYF. The CDR3 DNA sequence: TGCAGCAGTGGGCGGGGGGCGGAAGATACGCAGTATTTT.

At least ten counts were recorded for this clonotype. The rearrangement uses TRBV3-1 and TRBJ1-2; the D is unclear. The V gene's germline CDR1 is LGHDT and CDR2 YNNKEL (reference sequence). CDR3 length equals 16 residues. Trimming pared 0 bases from V and 7 bases from J, leaving 18 bases between. In nucleotides, the CDR3 is TGTGCCAGCAGCCAAGAGGCCTTGGGAGGCTTCAGTGGCTACACCTTC. This codes for CASSQEALGGFSGYTF. The entire variable domain, with the rest obtained from reference TRBV3-1 and TRBJ1-2, is as follows: DTAVSQTPKYLVTQMGNDKSIKCEQNLGHDTMYWYKQDSKKFLKIMFSYNNKELIINETVPNRFSPKSPDKAHLNLHINSLELGDSAVYFCASSQEALGGFSGYTFGSGTRLTVV.

The chain employs TRBV5-6 and TRBJ1-1; D not certain. CDR1 and CDR2 from the germline V gene are SGHDT and YYEEEE. The CDR3 is made up of 14 amino acids. V dropped 7 bases and J dropped 2 bases, with 15 bases sitting between them. For the CDR3, the DNA is TGTGCCAGCGCAGAGGGCGTCGGTAACACTGAAGCTTTCTTT. Amino acids: CASAEGVGNTEAFF.

The chain combines TRBV10-3 with TRBJ2-7; 8 bases align to TRBD2. J was trimmed by 2 bases and V by 7 bases; bases with no gene match: 4. Germline lookup yields CDR1 ENHRY and CDR2 SYGVKD. This CDR3 is built from 13 residues. CDR3 sequence reads: CAIMPAGAYEQYF. The DNA of the CDR3 is TGTGCCATCATGCCAGCGGGAGCCTACGAGCAGTACTTC.

This clonotype was picked up many times. V and J are TRBV5-1 and TRBJ2-2, with 10 bases lining up with TRBD2. The junction had 9 bases not matched to a gene; V was cut back by 3 bases and J by 7 bases. The CDR3 runs 16 residues. Germline V CDR1 and CDR2: SGHRS, YFSETQ. Written as DNA, the CDR3 is TGCGCCAGCAGCTCTACCGGGACTAGCGAGATCGGGGAGCTGTTTTTT. Its translation: CASSSTGTSEIGELFF.

At least ten counts were recorded for this clonotype. The V gene is TRBV12-3 or TRBV12-4, the J gene TRBJ1-5, with TRBD1 identical over 7 bases. The trim removed 5 bases at V and 4 bases at J, leaving 2 bases unmatched. The CDR3 spans 13 residues. The chain's CDR3 is CASSQGVNQPQHF. The CDR3 DNA is TGTGCCAGCAGTCAGGGGGTTAATCAGCCCCAGCATTTT.

This clonotype was picked up many times. This sequence joins TRBV20-1 and TRBJ2-5; perhaps D is TRBD1 or TRBD2 (5 bases each). Germline CDR1 reads DFQATT; CDR2 reads SNEGSKA (reference sequence). Trimming removed 8 bases at V and 2 bases at J, with 12 bases between. The CDR3 is 12 amino acids. The CDR3 spells CSYRGPQETQYF. The CDR3, as DNA: TGCAGTTACCGGGGCCCACAAGAGACCCAGTACTTC.

In this sample, this clonotype turned up a few times. The V call is TRBV6-5, the J call TRBJ2-1, with D uncertain. Per germline, CDR1 MNHEY and CDR2 SVGAGI. This CDR3 comprises 13 residues. Deletions cut 2 bases from V and 12 bases from J, with 14 bases between. The CDR3 DNA follows: TGTGCCAGCAGTTACGGCGAAGGTACCGGGCAGTTCTTC. Its protein product is CASSYGEGTGQFF.

To note about this clonotype: Germline is not matched at one junction end, which may reflect a read error. This chain links TRBV3-1 with TRBJ2-5; D remains unclear. The CDR3 extends over 16 amino acids. The germline gives CDR1 LGHDT, CDR2 YNNKEL (reference sequence). The CDR3, as DNA: TGTGCCTGCAGCCAACTTTTGGGCGACACCCAAGAGACCCAGTACTTC. Its protein product is CACSQLLGDTQETQYF.

This clonotype showed up just a few times. This sequence joins TRBV29-1 and TRBJ2-7, with 8 bases identical to TRBD2. The J segment lost 2 bases and the V segment lost 4 bases, leaving 10 bases of the junction unmatched. The CDR3 has 15 amino acids. Germline V gene lookup returns CDR1 SQVTM and CDR2 ANQGSEA. CDR3: CSVAFSGKGTYEQYF. The CDR3 region has the DNA TGCAGCGTTGCCTTTAGCGGGAAAGGGACCTACGAGCAGTACTTC.

This clonotype has more than one count but fewer than ten. The chain recombines TRBV5-1 with TRBJ2-3, with D tentatively TRBD2 (5 bases). Trimming took 7 bases from V and 1 from J, leaving 19 bases between them. CDR3 length: 16 residues. Germline loops: CDR1 SGHRS, CDR2 YFSETQ. In nucleotides, the CDR3 is TGCGCCAGCCTCCTCCGACCCCTCGGGGGCACAGATACGCAGTATTTT. Amino acid sequence: CASLLRPLGGTDTQYF. Using reference TRBV5-1 and TRBJ2-3 for the parts outside the CDR3, the full variable domain is KAGVTQTPRYLIKTRGQQVTLSCSPISGHRSVSWYQQTPGQGLQFLFEYFSETQRNKGNFPGRFSGRQFSNSRSEMNVSTLELGDSALYLCASLLRPLGGTDTQYFGPGTRLTVL.

This clonotype was picked up a small number of times. The CDR3 nucleotides read TGTGCCACCAGCAGAGCTCACCACGAGCAGTACTTC. Protein product: CATSRAHHEQYF. The rearrangement uses TRBV15 and TRBJ2-7; D gene unclear. With 1 base removed from V and 5 bases from J, the gap between germline ends came to 6 bases. The CDR3 spans 12 residues. CDR1 and CDR2 (germline): LNHNV, YYDKDF (reference sequence).

This clonotype was counted many times. V usage is TRBV12-3 or TRBV12-4 and J usage is TRBJ2-3, with unresolved D. The CDR3 sequence is 12 residues long. The V end was cut by 7 bases, the J end by 6 bases, with 11 bases between. In nucleotides, the CDR3 is TGTGCCAGCATGGGATCATGGGATACGCAGTATTTT. This sequence encodes CASMGSWDTQYF.

This clonotype was found a few times. The rearrangement links TRBV12-3 or TRBV12-4 to TRBJ2-1; tentative D call: TRBD2 (5 bases). V was shortened by 6 bases and J by 0 bases, with 15 bases between the two germline ends. The CDR3 spans 16 residues. The DNA for the CDR3 is TGTGCCAGCAGAACCTCTCTAGGGAGCTCCTACAATGAGCAGTTCTTC. Protein product: CASRTSLGSSYNEQFF.

V is TRBV28 and J is TRBJ2-5, with D unclear. Germline CDR1 reads MDHEN; CDR2 reads SYDVKM. Trimming cost V 6 bases and J 5 bases, with 13 bases left between them. The CDR3 contains 13 residues. In DNA, the CDR3 is TGTGCCAGCAGGTCAAGAATCGGGGAGACCCAGTACTTC. Amino acid sequence: CASRSRIGETQYF.

This clonotype came up a few times. This sequence joins TRBV20-1 and TRBJ2-1; D is unclear. CDR1 and CDR2 from the germline V gene are DFQATT and SNEGSKA (reference sequence). This CDR3 region has 11 residues. Trimming left V 3 bases short and J 5 bases short, with 5 bases between. CDR3 region: CSASPHNEQFF. DNA of the CDR3: TGCAGTGCTAGTCCTCACAATGAGCAGTTCTTC.

This clonotype has only a few counts. The chain has TRBV10-3 and TRBJ2-2; tentative D call: TRBD1 (6 bases). Germline V CDR1 and CDR2: ENHRY, SYGVKD. This CDR3 has 12 amino acids. With 10 bases removed from V and 7 bases from J, the gap between germline ends came to 13 bases. The CDR3 region has the DNA TGTGCCACGAAAGAGGGGGTCGGGGAGCTGTTTTTT. This codes for CATKEGVGELFF.

V gene TRBV6-1 combines with J gene TRBJ2-5; the match to TRBD2 covers 11 bases. Unmatched junction bases numbered 4, after V lost 6 bases and J lost 4 bases. The CDR3 is 14 amino acids. Germline assignment: CDR1 MNHNS and CDR2 SASEGT. CDR3 sequence: CASRLSGGGETQYF. Written as DNA, the CDR3 is TGTGCCAGCAGGCTTAGCGGGGGGGGAGAGACCCAGTACTTC.

Only a few counts were recorded for this clonotype. The chain has TRBV12-3 or TRBV12-4 and TRBJ2-7, with D perhaps TRBD2 (5 bases). This CDR3 spans 14 amino acids. The V end lost 1 base, the J end lost 6 bases, and 13 bases lay between the germline ends. CDR3 loop: CASSLGGFGLEQYF. CDR3 DNA sequence: TGTGCCAGCAGTTTAGGAGGGTTCGGCCTCGAGCAGTACTTC.